One and the same sample provided the 21 T cell receptor beta chains below, sequenced in a study of shared clonotypes between healthy human individuals. This table comes from immunoSEQ multiplex PCR, and its TCRdb copy is limited to in-frame clones, with some not included. In the table there are millions of clones, 90% to 95% of which are singletons. Sequencing was performed on naive CD4+ T cells sorted from blood. Subset of the sample: CD45RA+ positively selected. Source of these receptors: a man aged 18 to 35 in good health.

J is TRBJ2-7 and V is TRBV27, with D tentatively TRBD2 (6 bases). Trimming pared 2 bases from V and 0 bases from J, leaving 11 bases between. Germline V gene data show CDR1 as MNHEY and CDR2 as SMNVEV (reference sequence). The CDR3 loop spans 15 amino acids. This CDR3 is CASSLIAASSYEQYF. CDR3 DNA sequence: TGTGCCAGCAGTTTAATAGCGGCGAGCTCCTACGAGCAGTACTTC.

This clone was detected once. V is TRBV9 and J is TRBJ2-1, with TRBD2 matching 9 bases. From germline, CDR1 is SGDLS and CDR2 YYNGEE. This CDR3 is 17 amino acids long. Losses at the gene ends were 0 bases for V and 6 bases for J; bases not matched to a gene: 10. CDR3 in amino acids: CASSVEAGLAGSNEQFF. Written as DNA, the CDR3 is TGTGCCAGCAGCGTAGAGGCGGGACTAGCCGGGAGCAATGAGCAGTTCTTC.

This chain connects TRBV7-2 to TRBJ2-3; D may be TRBD2 (6 bases). There are 14 residues in the CDR3. Germline V gene lookup returns CDR1 SGHTA and CDR2 FQGNSA. Between the trimmed V and J ends, which lost 8 bases and 2 bases, there was a span of 14 bases. Here the CDR3 DNA reads TGTGCCAGCGGGATGGCGGGGAACACAGATACGCAGTATTTT. This codes for CASGMAGNTDTQYF.

The chain carries TRBV29-1 and TRBJ2-3; TRBD2 is a possible D gene (6 bases). Trimming took 5 bases from V and 0 from J, leaving 12 bases between them. This CDR3 has 14 residues. Germline V lookup: CDR1 SQVTM, CDR2 ANQGSEA. The CDR3 protein is CSVYRGTSTDTQYF. The CDR3 region has the DNA TGCAGCGTTTACCGGGGGACTAGCACAGATACGCAGTATTTT.

As regards this clone: Other DNA sequences in the sample encode the same CDR3. J is TRBJ2-7 and V is TRBV14; D might be TRBD1 (6 bases). This CDR3 has 14 residues. Trimming pared 2 bases from V and 0 bases from J, leaving 8 bases between. The germline gives CDR1 SGHDN, CDR2 FVKESK. CDR3: CASSQRGSSYEQYF. The CDR3 DNA sequence: TGTGCCAGCAGCCAAAGGGGGAGCTCCTACGAGCAGTACTTC.

The rearrangement links TRBV7-2 to TRBJ2-2; 8 bases agree with TRBD2. From germline, CDR1 is SGHTA and CDR2 FQGNSA. This CDR3 spans 15 amino acids. The junction had 4 bases not matched to a gene; V was cut back by 3 bases and J by 4 bases. CDR3 DNA sequence: TGTGCCAGCAGCTTTAGCGGGAAGATCACCGGGGAGCTGTTTTTT. It yields the protein CASSFSGKITGELFF.

The rearrangement joins TRBV13 to TRBJ2-7; D is ambiguous. The CDR3 has 13 amino acids. V lost 2 bases and J 0 bases, leaving 5 bases between the germline ends. The germline V gene encodes CDR1 PRHDT and CDR2 FYEKMQ (reference sequence). CDR3 nucleotide sequence: TGTGCCAGCAGCTTAAATCCCTCCTACGAGCAGTACTTC. Protein: CASSLNPSYEQYF.

Of note for this clone: Other DNA sequences from this sample encode an identical CDR3 as well. The chain carries TRBV5-4 and TRBJ2-7, with D hard to call. This CDR3 is built from 12 residues. In germline, CDR1 is SGHNT, CDR2 YYREEE (reference sequence). V shed 4 bases and J shed 3 bases, with 8 bases lying between them. This CDR3 is CASSRDGYEQYF. CDR3 nucleotides: TGTGCCAGCAGCCGTGACGGCTACGAGCAGTACTTC.

V is TRBV5-1 and J is TRBJ2-5; D gene uncertain. Trimming cost V 1 base and J 2 bases, with 6 bases left between them. CDR3 length: 13 residues. Per the germline V gene, CDR1 is SGHRS and CDR2 is YFSETQ. The CDR3 DNA sequence: TGCGCCAGCAGCTTGAGACGGCAAGAGACCCAGTACTTC. It translates to CASSLRRQETQYF.

The J gene is TRBJ1-3, the V gene TRBV18; no reliable D call. The CDR3 extends over 13 amino acids. CDR1 and CDR2 (germline): KGHSH, LQKENI. V shed 2 bases and J shed 4 bases, with 6 bases lying between them. CDR3 sequence (DNA): TGTGCCAGCTCACCAAGTAAGGGAAACACCATATATTTT. Translating it yields CASSPSKGNTIYF.

The CDR3 spells CASSPMTGVNYGYTF. The CDR3 DNA reads TGTGCCAGCAGCCCCATGACAGGGGTTAACTATGGCTACACCTTC. The chain links TRBV7-9 to TRBJ1-2; 8 bases agree with TRBD1. Germline CDR1 SEHNR, CDR2 FQNEAQ (reference sequence). The CDR3 loop spans 15 amino acids. J lost 1 base, V lost 5 bases, and 6 bases had no gene match.

Concerning this clone: Other DNA sequences from this sample encode an identical CDR3 as well. The chain carries TRBV30 and TRBJ1-6; TRBD1 is a possible D gene (5 bases). Germline loops: CDR1 GTSNPN, CDR2 SVGIG (reference sequence). The ends were cut back, 5 bases at V and 7 bases at J, with 12 bases in the middle. The CDR3 covers 13 residues. The CDR3 DNA sequence: TGTGCCTGGGAAGGAGGGGTCAATTCACCCCTCCACTTT. Its protein is CAWEGGVNSPLHF.

The chain joins TRBV15 to TRBJ1-2; TRBD1 matches 8 bases. V lost 0 bases and J lost 2; bases outside the gene matches: 5. Per the germline V gene, CDR1 is LNHNV and CDR2 is YYDKDF (reference sequence). This CDR3 spans 16 amino acids. The CDR3 DNA reads TGTGCCACCAGCAGAGACCGAGGACAGGGCAACTATGGCTACACCTTC. Residues: CATSRDRGQGNYGYTF.

The chain links TRBV5-1 to TRBJ2-7; D gene unclear. The germline V and J ends were trimmed by 4 bases and 2 bases, with 13 bases remaining between them. The germline CDR1 and CDR2 sequences are SGHRS and YFSETQ. The CDR3 spans 14 residues. CDR3 coding DNA: TGCGCCAGCAGCGTACGGGCTTCAGCCTACGAGCAGTACTTC. It is translated as CASSVRASAYEQYF.

Points on this clone: The sample has other DNA sequences that encode this CDR3 too. DNA for the CDR3: TGTGCCAGCAGCCCGGATCGCTCCACAGATACGCAGTATTTT. This encodes CASSPDRSTDTQYF. J is TRBJ2-3 and V is TRBV5-4, with no clear D. Trimming removed 4 bases at V and 2 bases at J, with 11 bases between. The CDR3 spans 14 residues. CDR1 is SGHNT, CDR2 YYREEE, per germline (reference sequence). The variable domain in full, with the rest retrieved from reference TRBV5-4 and TRBJ2-3, is ETGVTQSPTHLIKTRGQQVTLRCSSQSGHNTVSWYQQALGQGPQFIFQYYREEENGRGNFPPRFSGLQFPNYSSELNVNALELDDSALYLCASSPDRSTDTQYFGPGTRLTVL.

V is TRBV30 and J is TRBJ1-6, with D perhaps TRBD1 (5 bases). CDR3 length: 18 residues. The V gene's germline CDR1 is GTSNPN and CDR2 SVGIG (reference sequence). The V gene lost 2 bases and the J gene lost 0 bases, with 17 bases spanning the gap. In DNA form, the CDR3 reads TGTGCCTGGAGTTACCACAGGTTCCTCGGCTCCTATAATTCACCCCTCCACTTT. Translated, it gives CAWSYHRFLGSYNSPLHF.

The chain links TRBV4-1 to TRBJ1-3; 8 nucleotides align to TRBD1. Germline CDR1 and CDR2: MGHRA and YSYEKL. V lost 0 bases and J lost 4; bases outside the gene matches: 8. The CDR3 has 17 residues. This CDR3 is CASSQDSTGARGNTIYF. In DNA form, the CDR3 reads TGCGCCAGCAGCCAAGATTCGACAGGGGCGCGCGGAAACACCATATATTTT.

This chain joins TRBV6-5 and TRBJ1-5; D uncertain. Germline V lookup: CDR1 MNHEY, CDR2 SVGAGI. There are 16 residues in the CDR3. V gave up 4 bases and J gave up 7 bases, with 20 bases separating them. The DNA for the CDR3 is TGTGCCAGCAGTTTTGGGCCCCTCGGAGGAGGACAGCCCCAGCATTTT. Its protein is CASSFGPLGGGQPQHF.

This clone was seen only once. The chain is built from TRBV12-5 and TRBJ2-5, with D possibly being TRBD2 (5 bases). V gave up 5 bases and J gave up 5 bases, with 15 bases separating them. CDR1 LGHNT and CDR2 FRNRAP come from the germline V gene. CDR3 length equals 14 residues. The CDR3: CASGQSGARETQYF. In nucleotides, the CDR3 is TGTGCTAGTGGTCAAAGCGGAGCCCGCGAGACCCAGTACTTC. The variable domain in full, completed from reference TRBV12-5 and TRBJ2-5, reads DARVTQTPRHKVTEMGQEVTMRCQPILGHNTVFWYRQTMMQGLELLAYFRNRAPLDDSGMPKDRFSAEMPDATLATLKIQPSEPRDSAVYFCASGQSGARETQYFGPGTRLLVL.

The chain employs TRBV4-2 and TRBJ1-6; 8 bases align to TRBD1. CDR1 is LGHNA and CDR2 is YNFKEQ in the germline V gene. This CDR3 region has 15 residues. J was trimmed by 5 bases and V by 3 bases; bases with no gene match: 3. CDR3 nucleotide sequence: TGTGCCAGCAGCCAGGCGACAGGGGATAATTCACCCCTCCACTTT. Translation: CASSQATGDNSPLHF.

DNA of the CDR3: TGCGCCAGCAGCCAAGACCCAACAATTGGAAAACTGTTTTTT. Protein product: CASSQDPTIGKLFF. The chain joins TRBV4-3 to TRBJ1-4; D gene unclear. Trimming took 0 bases from V and 10 from J, leaving 12 bases between them. Germline CDR1 LGHNA, CDR2 YSLEER. This CDR3 spans 14 amino acids.